Listed here are 17 T cell receptor beta chains from one sample, sequenced in a study of cytomegalovirus exposure and HLA in healthy donors (dated by TCRdb to 2015 to 2018). The library was prepared using the immunoSEQ multiplex PCR assay. TCRdb mirrors the immuneACCESS table, restricted to in-frame sequences. Some clones are absent from its copies; in checked studies, under half trace to an unresolved V gene, and the reason for the others is unknown. The sample table contains 130,000 to 150,000 clones; only one count was recorded for roughly nine tenths of them. In total, the top ten clones hold 2.9% of the sample. The sequenced sample was PBMCs. Receptors originate from a man younger than 30 in good health and CMV-seronegative.

The chain recombines TRBV6-1 with TRBJ2-7; TRBD2 aligns across 12 bases. V shed 6 bases and J 0 bases; nucleotides not matched to a gene: 3. Germline loops: CDR1 MNHNS, CDR2 SASEGT. The CDR3 covers 15 residues. The CDR3 nucleotides read TGTGCCAGCAGACAGACTAGCGGGAGCTCCTACGAGCAGTACTTC. It yields the protein CASRQTSGSSYEQYF.

The table lists this clone with a count of one. The rearrangement uses TRBV29-1 and TRBJ2-2; 10 bases are a match to TRBD1. Germline CDR1 reads SQVTM; CDR2 reads ANQGSEA. The CDR3 covers 14 residues. J lost 6 bases, V lost 7 bases, and 8 bases had no gene match. The CDR3 coding sequence is TGCAGCGCCTCCAGTGGGACAGGGGCCGGGGAGCTGTTTTTT. Translation: CSASSGTGAGELFF.

J is TRBJ1-5 and V is TRBV12-5; 7 nucleotides align to TRBD1. Per the germline V gene, CDR1 is LGHNT and CDR2 is FRNRAP. The CDR3 is made up of 13 amino acids. The J segment lost 4 bases and the V segment lost 6 bases, leaving 3 bases of the junction unmatched. This CDR3 reads CASGKTGNQPQHF. Written as DNA, the CDR3 is TGTGCTAGTGGCAAGACAGGGAATCAGCCCCAGCATTTT.

The chain links TRBV9 to TRBJ2-7, with 8 bases that match TRBD1. The CDR3 sequence is 13 residues long. The junction had 2 bases not matched to a gene; V was cut back by 3 bases and J by 3 bases. Germline V CDR1 and CDR2: SGDLS, YYNGEE. CDR3 sequence reads: CASSGGTGYEQYF. The CDR3 bases are TGTGCCAGCAGCGGCGGGACAGGCTACGAGCAGTACTTC.

The chain is built from TRBV6-4 and TRBJ2-3, with 8 bases aligning to TRBD2. CDR1 is MRHNA, CDR2 SNTAGT, per germline. The length of the CDR3 is 14 residues. V dropped 4 bases and J dropped 6; count of bases not matched to a gene: 6. DNA for the CDR3: TGTGCCAGCAGTGCGGGGGGGGCTTCCGATACGCAGTATTTT. Amino acid sequence: CASSAGGASDTQYF.

The chain is built from TRBV7-2 and TRBJ2-7, with D possibly matching TRBD1 (6 bases). CDR3 length equals 14 residues. The V and J ends lost 5 bases and 3 bases respectively, with 14 bases between them. CDR1 is SGHTA, CDR2 FQGNSA, per germline. For the CDR3, the DNA is TGTGCCAGCAGCCCACAACAGGGCATCTACGAGCAGTACTTC. Translated: CASSPQQGIYEQYF.

This clone was detected only once. The chain employs TRBV6-1 and TRBJ2-7; 10 bases align to TRBD2. There are 14 residues in the CDR3. V was pared by 6 bases and J by 4 bases, with 6 bases of the junction left unmatched. Germline-derived CDR1 and CDR2 are MNHNS and SASEGT. The CDR3 DNA follows: TGTGCCAGCAGAGCCGGGACTAGCGTATACGAGCAGTACTTC. It codes for CASRAGTSVYEQYF.

The V call is TRBV9, the J call TRBJ2-7; 10 bases are a match to TRBD2. V lost 3 bases and J lost 6; bases outside the gene matches: 0. The CDR3 loop spans 12 amino acids. CDR1 is SGDLS, CDR2 YYNGEE, per germline. The CDR3, as DNA: TGTGCCAGCAGCGCTAGCGGGAGCGAGCAGTACTTC. It translates to CASSASGSEQYF. Full variable domain (remainder filled in from reference TRBV9 and TRBJ2-7): DSGVTQTPKHLITATGQRVTLRCSPRSGDLSVYWYQQSLDQGLQFLIQYYNGEERAKGNILERFSAQQFPDLHSELNLSSLELGDSALYFCASSASGSEQYFGPGTRLTVT.

The chain combines TRBV7-9 with TRBJ2-1, with a tentative D call TRBD2 (6 bases). V lost 3 bases and J lost 1, with 7 bases in between. Germline CDR1 reads SEHNR; CDR2 reads FQNEAQ (reference sequence). The CDR3 length is 14 residues. The CDR3: CASSFGGSYNEQFF. Written as DNA, the CDR3 is TGTGCCAGCAGCTTCGGAGGGTCCTACAATGAGCAGTTCTTC.

CDR3 nucleotides: TGTGCCAGCAGCTTAGTCCGTGGGACAGGGGCCTACGAGCAGTACTTC. This sequence encodes CASSLVRGTGAYEQYF. This chain uses TRBV11-2 with TRBJ2-7; 10 bases match TRBD1. CDR3 length: 16 residues. V gave up 1 base and J gave up 2 bases; unmatched junction bases: 5. Germline lookup yields CDR1 SGHAT and CDR2 FQNNGV.

This clone has just a few counts. The DNA of the CDR3 is TGTGCCAGCAGCTTGGAGGGGGGGCAGGGTGAAAAACTGTTTTTT. Translation: CASSLEGGQGEKLFF. The chain has TRBV5-4 and TRBJ1-4; D possibly corresponds to TRBD1 (6 bases). Trimming removed 0 bases at V and 7 bases at J, with 13 bases between. The CDR3 runs to 15 residues. Germline V gene sequence: CDR1 SGHNT, CDR2 YYREEE (reference sequence).

V gene TRBV5-4 combines with J gene TRBJ2-5; D possibly corresponds to TRBD2 (6 bases). The V gene's germline CDR1 is SGHNT and CDR2 YYREEE (reference sequence). Deletions cut 1 base from V and 4 bases from J, with 14 bases between. The CDR3 sequence is 15 residues long. The CDR3 loop is CASSLSGASGETQYF. The DNA for the CDR3 is TGTGCCAGCAGCTTGTCGGGAGCCTCGGGAGAGACCCAGTACTTC.

This clone was counted a few times. The chain recombines TRBV27 with TRBJ2-7; the D gene is possibly TRBD1 (6 bases). Germline values: CDR1 MNHEY, CDR2 SMNVEV (reference sequence). The CDR3 contains 16 residues. Deletions cut 6 bases from V and 4 bases from J, with 22 bases between. CDR3 bases: TGTGCCAGCAGACTGCTGGGTCCAGGGGTGAAGTACGAGCAGTACTTC. Protein sequence: CASRLLGPGVKYEQYF.

The J gene is TRBJ2-7, the V gene TRBV1; the D call in the table, TRBD1, was not verified against the DNA. TRBV1 is a known pseudogene. The CDR3 loop spans 17 amino acids. CDR3 loop: CTSSQPPRDRGWCEQYF. CDR3 coding DNA: TGCACCAGCAGCCAACCACCCCGGGACAGGGGTTGGTGCGAGCAGTACTTC.

The rearrangement links TRBV2 to TRBJ2-5, with TRBD2 matching 10 bases. Trimming took 3 bases from V and 4 from J; bases not matched to a gene: 5. The CDR3 has 15 amino acids. Germline CDR1 reads SNHLY; CDR2 reads FYNNEI. CDR3 region: CASSDIAGGRETQYF. The DNA for the CDR3 is TGTGCCAGCAGTGATATAGCGGGAGGACGAGAGACCCAGTACTTC.

The sample holds a few counts of this clone. J is TRBJ1-6 and V is TRBV19; 8 bases line up with TRBD1. The CDR3 is 12 residues long. Germline V gives CDR1 LNHDA, CDR2 SQIVND (reference sequence). J gave up 11 bases and V 5 bases, and 2 bases lay outside the gene matches. As DNA, the CDR3 is TGTGCCAGTAGTCCAGGGGGCACACCCCTCCACTTT. It encodes CASSPGGTPLHF.

CDR3 protein: CASSVVGGQETQYF. CDR3 DNA: TGTGCCAGCAGCGTAGTGGGAGGCCAAGAGACCCAGTACTTC. The J gene is TRBJ2-5, the V gene TRBV9, with a possible D match to TRBD2 (6 bases). The V end lost 0 bases, the J end lost 1 base, and 7 bases lay between the germline ends. Germline V lookup: CDR1 SGDLS, CDR2 YYNGEE. This CDR3 contains 14 residues.